A selection of T cell receptor beta chains follows, all from one sample in a study of blood T cells in healthy people across ages. MiXCR was run by TCRdb on the 5' RACE reads, yielding one entry per CDR3 protein. This sample carries 500,000 to 650,000 distinct CDR3 sequences, 25% to 35% of them seen once, and the ten largest clones take over 3.5%. The same data also went into a second study, on T cells of mothers and their children.

Sequenced material: blood. Every receptor here comes from a boy aged 2-15 years in good health. CDR3s include the opening cysteine and the closing phenylalanine or tryptophan. The D gene is left open where the match is weak. Some rows have no size entry. The others give once, few or many, or a class for an expanded clone.

v_call: TRBV5-5
j_call: TRBJ2-1
d_call: TRBD2
clone_size: -
cdr3_nt: TGTGCCAGCAGCTTGGTGACACTAGCGTGGGAGACCCAGTTCTTC
cdr3_aa: CASSLVTLAWETQFF

v_call: TRBV12-3/TRBV12-4
j_call: TRBJ2-7
d_call: -
clone_size: few
cdr3_nt: TGTGCCAGCAGATACAGGGTTAGCTCCTACGAGCAGTACTTC
cdr3_aa: CASRYRVSSYEQYF

v_call: TRBV9
j_call: TRBJ2-1
d_call: -
clone_size: -
cdr3_nt: TGTGCCAGCAGCGCTCGGACGCAAAGGTTCAATGAGCAGTTCTTC
cdr3_aa: CASSARTQRFNEQFF

v_call: TRBV10-2
j_call: TRBJ2-2
d_call: TRBD2
clone_size: -
cdr3_nt: TGCGCCAGCAGTGACGTGGGAGCGGGAGCGATCGGGGAGCTGTTTTTT
cdr3_aa: CASSDVGAGAIGELFF

v_call: TRBV2
j_call: TRBJ2-3
d_call: TRBD2
clone_size: -
cdr3_nt: TGTGCCAGCAGTGAGGAGCGGGATTCATGGACAGATACGCAGTATTTT
cdr3_aa: CASSEERDSWTDTQYF

v_call: TRBV10-3
j_call: TRBJ2-1
d_call: TRBD2
clone_size: -
cdr3_nt: TGTGCCATCAGCAGGGAACGAACTAGCGGCAATGAGCAGTTCTTC
cdr3_aa: CAISRERTSGNEQFF

v_call: TRBV6-5
j_call: TRBJ2-7
d_call: TRBD1
clone_size: -
cdr3_nt: TGTGCCAGCAGTTACAACTCAGGGGGCGAGCAGTACTTC
cdr3_aa: CASSYNSGGEQYF

v_call: TRBV19
j_call: TRBJ2-7
d_call: -
clone_size: -
cdr3_nt: TGTGCCAGTAGTATGGGAGTAGGTCGGAACTACGAGCAGTACTTC
cdr3_aa: CASSMGVGRNYEQYF

v_call: TRBV18
j_call: TRBJ2-1
d_call: TRBD2
clone_size: -
cdr3_nt: TGTGCCAGCGCCGGAGCGGGGGTTAATGAGCAGTTCTTC
cdr3_aa: CASAGAGVNEQFF

v_call: TRBV18
j_call: TRBJ1-1
d_call: -
clone_size: few
cdr3_nt: TGTGCCAGCTCACCATCCCCAGGCCTGAACACTGAAGCTTTCTTT
cdr3_aa: CASSPSPGLNTEAFF

v_call: TRBV7-2
j_call: TRBJ1-1
d_call: -
clone_size: few
cdr3_nt: TGTGCCAGCAGCCCATGGACAGTGAACACTGAAGCTTTCTTT
cdr3_aa: CASSPWTVNTEAFF

v_call: TRBV11-2
j_call: TRBJ1-5
d_call: TRBD1
clone_size: -
cdr3_nt: TGTGCCAGCACCCTCGACAGGGACTCACAGCCCCAGCATTTT
cdr3_aa: CASTLDRDSQPQHF

v_call: TRBV7-6
j_call: TRBJ2-1
d_call: TRBD2
clone_size: -
cdr3_nt: TGTGCCAGCAGCTTGGGTAGCGGGCCCTACAATGAGCAGTTCTTC
cdr3_aa: CASSLGSGPYNEQFF

v_call: TRBV5-1
j_call: TRBJ1-2
d_call: -
clone_size: -
cdr3_nt: TGCGCCAGCAAGCCCCAATCGGGGGGCGGCTATGGCTACACCTTC
cdr3_aa: CASKPQSGGGYGYTF

v_call: TRBV10-3
j_call: TRBJ1-2
d_call: -
clone_size: -
cdr3_nt: TGTGCCATCGGAGATGGGGGCTACACCTTC
cdr3_aa: CAIGDGGYTF

v_call: TRBV11-2
j_call: TRBJ2-7
d_call: -
clone_size: -
cdr3_nt: TGTGCCAGCAGCTTAGGGCAGGGGACCGTCTACGAGCAGTACTTC
cdr3_aa: CASSLGQGTVYEQYF

v_call: TRBV27
j_call: TRBJ2-6
d_call: -
clone_size: few
cdr3_nt: TGTGCCAGCAGTCCCTCGGTCTACTCTGGGGCCAACGTCCTGACTTTC
cdr3_aa: CASSPSVYSGANVLTF

v_call: TRBV5-4
j_call: TRBJ2-7
d_call: TRBD2
clone_size: -
cdr3_nt: TGTGCCAGCAGCTCTAGCGGGACTCCCTACGAGCAGTACTTC
cdr3_aa: CASSSSGTPYEQYF

v_call: TRBV7-2
j_call: TRBJ1-1
d_call: -
clone_size: -
cdr3_nt: TGTGCCAGCAGCTTAGCAAGGCAGGGGAACACTGAAGCTTTCTTT
cdr3_aa: CASSLARQGNTEAFF

v_call: TRBV4-1
j_call: TRBJ1-4
d_call: -
clone_size: -
cdr3_nt: TGCGCCAGCAGCCAACGGATCTCGGGGGAAAAACTGTTTTTT
cdr3_aa: CASSQRISGEKLFF

v_call: TRBV20-1
j_call: TRBJ1-5
d_call: -
clone_size: -
cdr3_nt: TGCAGTGCTAGCCCGCAGGGATTAGGTCAGCCCCAGCATTTT
cdr3_aa: CSASPQGLGQPQHF

v_call: TRBV7-7
j_call: TRBJ1-1
d_call: -
clone_size: once
cdr3_nt: TGTGCTAGCAGCTTTGGGATTGGACGTAAGGCTTTCTTT
cdr3_aa: CASSFGIGRKAFF

v_call: TRBV19
j_call: TRBJ2-3
d_call: -
clone_size: once
cdr3_nt: TGTGCCAGTAGTATTGAGCAGCACACAGATACGCAGTATTTT
cdr3_aa: CASSIEQHTDTQYF

v_call: TRBV20-1
j_call: TRBJ2-1
d_call: TRBD2
clone_size: -
cdr3_nt: TGCAGTGCTAGAGAGTCCGGGACTACTTTTGTTTATGAGCAGTTCTTC
cdr3_aa: CSARESGTTFVYEQFF

v_call: TRBV6-1
j_call: TRBJ2-6
d_call: -
clone_size: -
cdr3_nt: TGTGCCAGCAGTCTCCCCACCCCGGGCTCTGGGGCCAACGTCCTGACTTTC
cdr3_aa: CASSLPTPGSGANVLTF

v_call: TRBV27
j_call: TRBJ2-7
d_call: -
clone_size: -
cdr3_nt: TGTGCCAGCAGTTTGTCTAGAGGGGGCTCCTACGAGCAGTACTTC
cdr3_aa: CASSLSRGGSYEQYF

v_call: TRBV19
j_call: TRBJ1-2
d_call: TRBD1
clone_size: -
cdr3_nt: TGTGCCAGTAGACGGGACAGGGACTATGGCTACACCTTC
cdr3_aa: CASRRDRDYGYTF

v_call: TRBV10-1
j_call: TRBJ2-3
d_call: -
clone_size: -
cdr3_nt: TGCGCCAGCACAAGATCGGGTGGTCCAGAGGGCACAGATACGCAGTATTTT
cdr3_aa: CASTRSGGPEGTDTQYF

v_call: TRBV2
j_call: TRBJ2-3
d_call: TRBD2
clone_size: few
cdr3_nt: TGTGCCAGCAGCAGACTAGCGGGGGACACAGATACGCAGTATTTT
cdr3_aa: CASSRLAGDTDTQYF

v_call: TRBV3-1
j_call: TRBJ1-5
d_call: -
clone_size: -
cdr3_nt: TGTGCCAGCAGCCAGGCAGGGGATAGCAATCAGCCCCAGCATTTT
cdr3_aa: CASSQAGDSNQPQHF

v_call: TRBV7-9
j_call: TRBJ2-1
d_call: -
clone_size: few
cdr3_nt: TGTGCCAGCAGCTTAGTCCCATTTACGGGGGTGAGCAATGAGCAGTTCTTC
cdr3_aa: CASSLVPFTGVSNEQFF

v_call: TRBV20-1
j_call: TRBJ2-5
d_call: -
clone_size: -
cdr3_nt: TGCAGTGCTAGAGCTGGGCAAGAGACCCAGTACTTC
cdr3_aa: CSARAGQETQYF

v_call: TRBV14
j_call: TRBJ2-1
d_call: -
clone_size: few
cdr3_nt: TGTGCCAGCAGCCAAGATAGGGTTAATGAGCAGTTCTTC
cdr3_aa: CASSQDRVNEQFF

v_call: TRBV7-6
j_call: TRBJ2-6
d_call: -
clone_size: -
cdr3_nt: TGTGCCAGCAGCCGAAAATACAGGGCGCCGGGGGCCAACGTCCTGACTTTC
cdr3_aa: CASSRKYRAPGANVLTF

v_call: TRBV4-3
j_call: TRBJ2-3
d_call: TRBD2
clone_size: few
cdr3_nt: TGCGCCAGCAGCCAAGGATGGAGACTAGCGGTCCCCGATACGCAGTATTTT
cdr3_aa: CASSQGWRLAVPDTQYF

v_call: TRBV7-8
j_call: TRBJ1-1
d_call: TRBD1
clone_size: -
cdr3_nt: TGTGCCAGCAGCCCTACACTACAGGGGATGAACACTGAAGCTTTCTTT
cdr3_aa: CASSPTLQGMNTEAFF

v_call: TRBV4-3
j_call: TRBJ2-1
d_call: -
clone_size: -
cdr3_nt: TGCGCCAGCAGCCAAGATGGTACCCAGAATGAGCAGTTCTTC
cdr3_aa: CASSQDGTQNEQFF